This TCR beta chain was identified during a study of CD4 T cells in relation to SARS-CoV-2 and coronaviruses (dated by TCRdb to about 2021). For the wider study: In the ViraFEST assay, PBMCs were cultured with antigen for about eleven days, after which TCR beta CDR3s were sequenced to identify clonal expansions specific to the antigen. A different, Illumina-based TCR-beta assay was used to sequence expansion assays from other donors in the study. At the level of individual TCR clonotypes, the study evaluated whether memory CD4+ T cells crossreact between the spike proteins of SARS-CoV-2 and those of common cold coronaviruses. The Adaptive Biotechnologies TCR-sequencing kit was used to sequence samples from three pre-COVID donors and the naive versus memory experiments, whereas other data were Illumina-based. An HIV-1 Nef peptide pool or a no-peptide culture served as the negative reference condition. Shared crossreactive spike epitopes were mapped to their HLA restriction using patient-derived lymphoblastoid cell lines.

CD4+ T cells from unexposed donors were collected before the COVID-19 pandemic (2011-2018). The EasySep CD4+ T cell isolation kit was used to isolate CD4+ T cells once the cultures had run for approximately ten days. As cell numbers permitted, CD4+ T cells from unexposed donors were tested for reactivity to SARS-CoV-2 S and N and to four common cold coronavirus spike pools. About 2 million PBMCs per well were cultured in IMDM with about 4.9% human AB serum and roughly 10 IU/ml IL-2. Half of the culture medium was replaced with fresh IL-2-containing medium on days 3 and 7. Triplicate replicate wells were generally used for each peptide culture condition. Leukapheresis product for the unexposed donors was purchased commercially. Ficoll-Paque PLUS gradient centrifugation was used to isolate PBMCs from leukapheresis product or whole blood. PBMCs were either cryopreserved at -140°C or used fresh in the expansion assay. The QIAamp Micro DNA Kit was used to extract genomic DNA from the CD4+ T cells.

About this clone itself: Its antigen is currently not known. One base away there is no much larger clone; base qualities are not given.

Library preparation employed the immunoSEQ multiplex PCR assay. Per the original workflow: During preprocessing, nonproductive sequences were removed, along with CDR3s that did not begin with C, did not end with F or W, or were shorter than 7 amino acids. Antigen-specific clonotypes were called with the MANAFEST web app, based on expansion relative to reference and other culture wells. A clone was considered positive if significant expansion relative to the reference culture was observed in 2 of 3 replicate wells at an FDR below 0.05. For a clone to be considered positive, significant expansion relative to all other tandem wells and an odds ratio above 5 were also required. After three terminal residues were trimmed from each end, CDR3 homology was quantified as pairwise Levenshtein distance using the stringdist R package. As stored in TCRdb, this immuneACCESS dataset retains in-frame rearrangements with V and J assigned. A fraction of the clones does not appear; measured against another copy, unresolved V genes explain less than half of the discrepancy, and the remainder lacks a known reason. The V and J calls and clone size are taken from that table; D and trimming were inferred from the DNA. The sample table shows fewer than 20,000 clones, and roughly 74% are seen once. The ten biggest clones cover about a sixth of the sample.

Overall study outcomes, separate from this receptor: No donor contributed both pre-pandemic and post-infection samples, which limited tracing the source of pre-existing responses. Crossreactivity analysis centred on spike protein, so crossreactivity against other viral proteins was not assessed. Compared with monoreactive clones, crossreactive clones had significantly weaker SARS-CoV-2-driven expansion, a result consistent with antigenic imprinting. Memory CD4+ clonotypes crossrecognizing SARS-CoV-2 and at least one common cold coronavirus spike were found in roughly three fifths of donors. Small numbers of patients and of tested TCRs limited the study.

Sequencing was performed on CD4+ T cells from PBMCs, cultured in vitro. The sequence was obtained from a human donor in good health.

The DNA sequence is TGTGCCTGGAGTGTAGAATGGTACGAGCAGTACTTC. Its protein reads: CAWSVEWYEQYF. The chain couples TRBV30 to TRBJ2-7, with the D gene uncertain. Cut back by 0 bases and 4 bases, the V and J ends lie 7 bases apart. The CDR3 spans 12 residues, from the cysteine through the phenylalanine. The DNA shown is the 36-base CDR3, in frame from base 1. According to the germline V gene (reference sequence), CDR1 reads GTSNPN and CDR2 reads SVGIG.